This T cell receptor beta chain derives from a study of cytomegalovirus exposure and HLA in healthy donors. Donors came from a validation cohort of approximately 110 subjects, distinct from the first 666-subject cohort. Only in-frame clones appear in the TCRdb table, and some are missing; sequencing was by immunoSEQ multiplex PCR. The sample contains about 49,000 clones, roughly 93% of which appear only once. Sequencing was performed on PBMCs. This receptor was obtained from a man between 18 and 29 years old in good health and CMV-seronegative.

The CDR3 sequence is CASSPTPAQGAHEQYF. CDR3 coding DNA: TGTGCCAGCAGCCCCACGCCGGCACAGGGGGCCCACGAGCAGTACTTC. The chain carries TRBV11-1 and TRBJ2-7; 9 nucleotides align to TRBD1. The V segment lost 5 bases and the J segment 5 bases; nucleotides outside the gene matches: 13. Per the germline V gene, CDR1 is SGHAT and CDR2 is FQDESV (reference sequence). The CDR3 is made up of 16 amino acids.